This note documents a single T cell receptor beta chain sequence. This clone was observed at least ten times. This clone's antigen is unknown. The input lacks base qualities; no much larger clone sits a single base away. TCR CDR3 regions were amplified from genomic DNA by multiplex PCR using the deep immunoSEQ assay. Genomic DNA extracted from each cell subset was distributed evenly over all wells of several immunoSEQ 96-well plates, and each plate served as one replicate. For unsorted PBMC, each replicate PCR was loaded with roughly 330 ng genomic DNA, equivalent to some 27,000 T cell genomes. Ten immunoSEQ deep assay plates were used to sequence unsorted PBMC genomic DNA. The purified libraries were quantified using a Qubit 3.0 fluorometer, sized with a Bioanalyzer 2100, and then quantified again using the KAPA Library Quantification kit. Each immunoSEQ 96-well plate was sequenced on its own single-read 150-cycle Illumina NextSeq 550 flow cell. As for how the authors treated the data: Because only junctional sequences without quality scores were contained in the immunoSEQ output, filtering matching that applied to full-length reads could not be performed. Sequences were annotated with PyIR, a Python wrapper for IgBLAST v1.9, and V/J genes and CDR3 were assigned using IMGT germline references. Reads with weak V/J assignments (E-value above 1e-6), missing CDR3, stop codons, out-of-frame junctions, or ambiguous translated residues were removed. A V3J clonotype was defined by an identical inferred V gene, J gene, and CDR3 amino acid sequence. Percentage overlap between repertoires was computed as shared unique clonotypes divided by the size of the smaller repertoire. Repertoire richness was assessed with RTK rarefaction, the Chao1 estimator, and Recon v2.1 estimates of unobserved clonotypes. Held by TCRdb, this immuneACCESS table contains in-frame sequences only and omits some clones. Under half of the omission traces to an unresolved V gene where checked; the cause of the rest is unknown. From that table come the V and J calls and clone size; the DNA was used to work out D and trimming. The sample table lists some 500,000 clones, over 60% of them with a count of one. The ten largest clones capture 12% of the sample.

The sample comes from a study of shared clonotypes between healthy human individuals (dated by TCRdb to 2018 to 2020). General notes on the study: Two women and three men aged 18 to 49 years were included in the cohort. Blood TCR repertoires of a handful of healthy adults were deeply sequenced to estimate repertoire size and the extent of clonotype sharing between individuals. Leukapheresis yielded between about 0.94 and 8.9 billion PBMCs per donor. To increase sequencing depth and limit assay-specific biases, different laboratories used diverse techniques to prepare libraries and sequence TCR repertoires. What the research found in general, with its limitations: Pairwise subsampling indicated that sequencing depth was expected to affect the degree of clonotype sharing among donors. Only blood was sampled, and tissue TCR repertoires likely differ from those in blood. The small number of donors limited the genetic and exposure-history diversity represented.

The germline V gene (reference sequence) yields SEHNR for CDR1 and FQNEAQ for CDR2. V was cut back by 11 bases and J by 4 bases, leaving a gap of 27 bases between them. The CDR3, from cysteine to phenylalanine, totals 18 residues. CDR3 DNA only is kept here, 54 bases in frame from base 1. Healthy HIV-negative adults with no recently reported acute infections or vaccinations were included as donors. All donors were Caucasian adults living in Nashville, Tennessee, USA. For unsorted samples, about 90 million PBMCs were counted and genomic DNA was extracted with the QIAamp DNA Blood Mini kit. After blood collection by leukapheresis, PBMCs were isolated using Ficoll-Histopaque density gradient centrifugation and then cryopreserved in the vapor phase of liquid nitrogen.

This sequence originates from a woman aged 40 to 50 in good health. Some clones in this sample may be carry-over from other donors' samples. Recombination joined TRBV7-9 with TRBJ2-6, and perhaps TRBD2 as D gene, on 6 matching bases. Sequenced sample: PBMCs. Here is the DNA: TGTGCCGCGGGGTCACGGGTTGCGGAGTCCCCCGGGGCCAACGTCCTGACTTTC. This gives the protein CAAGSRVAESPGANVLTF. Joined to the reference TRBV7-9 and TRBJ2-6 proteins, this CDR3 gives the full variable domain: DTGVSQNPRHKITKRGQNVTFRCDPISEHNRLYWYRQTLGQGPEFLTYFQNEAQLEKSRLLSDRFSAERPKGSFSTLEIQRTEQGDSAMYLCAAGSRVAESPGANVLTFGAGSRLTVL.